What follows are 7 T cell receptor beta chains derived from one specimen sequenced in a study of OX40 agonist ivuxolimab in advanced cancers. Here immunoSEQ multiplex PCR was the method, and the copy in TCRdb shows in-frame clones only, minus some. The table shows 45,000 to 50,000 clones, with 89% occurring only once. This material consisted of CD4+ or CD8+ T cells sorted from blood, taken in a trial of the OX40 agonist ivuxolimab. Receptors originate from an adult with an advanced solid tumor such as melanoma, head and neck, liver or kidney cancer.

The chain joins TRBV10-2 to TRBJ1-2; D is perhaps TRBD1 (5 bases). Deletions cut 6 bases from V and 4 bases from J, with 12 bases between. The CDR3 extends over 13 amino acids. From germline, CDR1 is WSHSY and CDR2 SAAADI. The CDR3: CASSFGGRYGYTF. CDR3 coding DNA: TGCGCCAGCAGCTTCGGGGGACGCTATGGCTACACCTTC.

V is TRBV6-1 and J is TRBJ2-1; unclear D gene. Germline V CDR1 and CDR2: MNHNS, SASEGT. V gave up 0 bases and J gave up 9 bases, with 6 bases separating them. The CDR3 has 12 amino acids. The CDR3 region is CASSEAWIEQFF. CDR3 nucleotide sequence: TGTGCCAGCAGTGAAGCGTGGATTGAGCAGTTCTTC.

This rearrangement joins TRBV13 to TRBJ2-7; D uncertain. Germline V CDR1 and CDR2: PRHDT, FYEKMQ (reference sequence). The V and J ends lost 4 bases and 0 bases respectively, with 7 bases between them. This CDR3 contains 13 residues. The CDR3 DNA sequence: TGTGCCAGCAGCTCCGGTAGCTCCTACGAGCAGTACTTC. Translating it yields CASSSGSSYEQYF.

J is TRBJ2-7 and V is TRBV7-6; D gene uncertain. V lost 1 base to trimming and J lost 5 bases, with 6 bases between them. CDR3 length: 12 amino acids. In germline, CDR1 is SGHVS, CDR2 FNYEAQ. The CDR3: CASSLGKNEQYF. The CDR3 DNA follows: TGTGCCAGCAGCTTAGGGAAGAACGAGCAGTACTTC.

V and J are TRBV7-9 and TRBJ2-1; no definite D call. The CDR3 contains 14 residues. V was clipped by 0 bases and J by 7 bases, with 10 bases between them. In germline, CDR1 is SEHNR, CDR2 FQNEAQ (reference sequence). The CDR3 sequence: CASSLAGGENEQFF. The DNA for the CDR3 is TGTGCCAGCAGCTTAGCAGGCGGAGAAAATGAGCAGTTCTTC.

This chain joins TRBV30 and TRBJ1-1, with D uncertain. CDR3 length equals 14 residues. V was clipped by 0 bases and J by 0 bases, with 8 bases between them. Germline V CDR1 and CDR2: GTSNPN, SVGIG (reference sequence). CDR3 nucleotide sequence: TGTGCCTGGAGTGTAGGCGTCATGAACACTGAAGCTTTCTTT. It is translated as CAWSVGVMNTEAFF.

The V call is TRBV5-1, the J call TRBJ1-4; the D is unclear. This CDR3 has 14 amino acids. V lost 5 bases and J 4 bases, leaving 12 bases between the germline ends. The germline V gene encodes CDR1 SGHRS and CDR2 YFSETQ. In nucleotides, the CDR3 is TGCGCCAGCAGTCTCGTGTTGAATAATGAAAAACTGTTTTTT. This encodes CASSLVLNNEKLFF.